Below are 6 T cell receptor beta chains sequenced from a single sample in a study of T cell changes during pregnancy in multiple sclerosis. The repertoire was sequenced with immunoSEQ multiplex PCR; TCRdb's copy has only in-frame clones and lacks some. The sample holds approximately 100,000 clones, just over 90% seen once. The sequenced sample was peripheral blood, obtained after pregnancy. These TCRs come from a female donor in good health, enrolled as a control in a pregnancy study.

The sample holds one count of this clone. The chain combines TRBV19 with TRBJ1-5; 12 nucleotides line up with TRBD1. The junction had 3 bases not matched to a gene; V was cut back by 3 bases and J by 6 bases. CDR1 and CDR2 from the germline V gene are LNHDA and SQIVND (reference sequence). CDR3 size: 15 residues. In DNA, the CDR3 is TGTGCCAGTAGTATTGGGACAGGGGGCGGTCAGCCCCAGCATTTT. Residues: CASSIGTGGGQPQHF.

The rearrangement links TRBV30 to TRBJ1-3; no definite D call. V dropped 5 bases and J dropped 2 bases, with 13 bases sitting between them. Germline CDR1 and CDR2: GTSNPN and SVGIG (reference sequence). This CDR3 is 14 amino acids long. CDR3 in amino acids: CAWALGVAGNTIYF. The DNA for the CDR3 is TGTGCCTGGGCCCTAGGAGTAGCTGGAAACACCATATATTTT.

V and J are TRBV7-9 and TRBJ2-7; D is ambiguous. CDR1 SEHNR and CDR2 FQNEAQ come from the germline V gene (reference sequence). The ends were cut back, 5 bases at V and 3 bases at J, with 5 bases in the middle. There are 11 residues in the CDR3. CDR3 coding DNA: TGTGCCAGCAGCCCCAGCTACGAGCAGTACTTC. Translated, it gives CASSPSYEQYF.

This clone was detected once. This sequence joins TRBV27 and TRBJ1-5; D not resolved. CDR1 and CDR2 from the germline V gene are MNHEY and SMNVEV (reference sequence). The CDR3 spans 15 residues. V was clipped by 4 bases and J by 0 bases, with 10 bases between them. CDR3 residues: CASSSWGDSNQPQHF. CDR3 in DNA: TGTGCCAGCAGTTCATGGGGAGATAGCAATCAGCCCCAGCATTTT.

The chain employs TRBV2 and TRBJ2-1; 7 bases match TRBD1. The CDR3 extends over 14 amino acids. V was pared by 6 bases and J by 9 bases, with 11 bases of the junction left unmatched. Per the germline V gene, CDR1 is SNHLY and CDR2 is FYNNEI. Here the CDR3 reads CASSPTGRFGEQFF. The CDR3 region has the DNA TGTGCCAGCAGCCCGACAGGGAGATTTGGTGAGCAGTTCTTC.

The chain uses TRBV7-2 and TRBJ2-7, with TRBD2 matching 8 bases. The CDR3 loop spans 15 amino acids. Germline assignment: CDR1 SGHTA and CDR2 FQGNSA. V lost 5 bases to trimming and J lost 5 bases; unmatched junction nucleotides: 11. The CDR3 DNA reads TGTGCCAGCAGCCCACTCGGGAGGGCCTTGGACGAGCAGTACTTC. Amino acid sequence: CASSPLGRALDEQYF.